Reported below is one TCR beta chain. This sample stems from a study of T cell responses to AZD1222 COVID-19 vaccine. V was clipped by 7 bases and J by 10 bases, with 11 bases between them. The CDR3 length is 11 residues. Germline V gene data show CDR1 as LNHDA and CDR2 as SQIVND (reference sequence). Using immunoSEQ multiplex PCR, the repertoire was profiled, and TCRdb retains in-frame clones only, with some absent. The sample shows over 130,000 clones, approximately 89% of them seen only once. The TCR sequence derives from an adult in good health. The chain has TRBV19 and TRBJ2-1; tentatively, D is TRBD2 (6 bases). This specimen consisted of peripheral blood, obtained on day 0 of AZD1222 vaccination. In DNA, the CDR3 is TGTGCCAGTACCCGGGGAGGCGAGCAGTTCTTC. Amino acid sequence: CASTRGGEQFF.